The 13 T cell receptor beta chains presented below share a single source sample, sequenced in a study of regulatory T cells in long-lasting Graves disease. Building the TCR beta libraries relied on iRepertoire HTBI primers, and CDR3 regions underwent Arm-PCR. TCRdb independently ran MiXCR on the multiplex PCR reads; one entry per CDR3 protein. The table lists some 450,000 distinct CDR3 sequences, less than 20% of them singletons. Time point here: newly diagnosed GD, antithyroid drugs for less than 3 months. The TCR library was prepared using RNA isolated from PBMCs. This sample was shared with a second study, whose subject was T cells in Graves' hyperthyroidism and ophthalmopathy.

Specimen: peripheral blood mononuclear cells (PBMCs), collected at new diagnosis, from a patient treated with antithyroid drugs. The receptors shown here come from a woman aged 25 to 39 with Graves disease.

This clonotype occurred a few times. This sequence may be a read error, since a much larger clone differs from it by one base. The chain has TRBV9 and TRBJ2-3; 10 nucleotides match TRBD2. Germline CDR1 is SGDLS and CDR2 is YYNGEE. The CDR3 covers 16 residues. J lost 5 bases, V lost 4 bases, and 10 bases had no gene match. The CDR3 loop is CASSSWTSGGIDTQYF. For the CDR3, the DNA is TGTGCCAGCAGCAGTTGGACTAGCGGCGGCATAGATACGCAGTATTTT.

This clonotype has ten or more counts. The J gene is TRBJ1-1, the V gene TRBV7-2; tentative D call: TRBD1 (5 bases). Trimming cost V 7 bases and J 8 bases, with 14 bases left between them. CDR1 and CDR2 (germline): SGHTA, FQGNSA. This CDR3 region has 12 residues. This CDR3 is CASNPDRQEAFF. The CDR3 DNA sequence: TGTGCCAGCAACCCCGACCGACAGGAAGCTTTCTTT. The full variable domain, rest sourced from reference TRBV7-2 and TRBJ1-1, is GAGVSQSPSNKVTEKGKDVELRCDPISGHTALYWYRQSLGQGLEFLIYFQGNSAPDKSGLPSDRFSAERTGGSVSTLTIQRTQQEDSAVYLCASNPDRQEAFFGQGTRLTVV.

This clonotype showed up just a few times. This sequence joins TRBV19 and TRBJ2-7, with 8 bases aligning to TRBD1. Germline lookup yields CDR1 LNHDA and CDR2 SQIVND (reference sequence). J gave up 2 bases and V 0 bases, and 3 bases lay outside the gene matches. This CDR3 is 15 amino acids long. The CDR3 protein is CASSIEWDRTYEQYF. In DNA, the CDR3 is TGTGCCAGTAGTATAGAGTGGGACAGGACCTACGAGCAGTACTTC.

The chain combines TRBV19 with TRBJ2-1; 7 bases fit TRBD1. Unmatched junction bases numbered 9, after V lost 4 bases and J lost 6 bases. The CDR3 has 15 residues. CDR1 and CDR2 (germline): LNHDA, SQIVND (reference sequence). CDR3 region: CASSTTGNVRNEQFF. Here the CDR3 DNA reads TGTGCCAGTAGTACGACAGGGAATGTCCGCAATGAGCAGTTCTTC.

This clonotype was observed many times. The chain combines TRBV27 with TRBJ2-1, with D unresolved. The ends were cut back, 5 bases at V and 7 bases at J, with 9 bases in the middle. CDR1 MNHEY and CDR2 SMNVEV come from the germline V gene (reference sequence). The CDR3 loop spans 12 amino acids. CDR3 in amino acids: CASSPNRNEQFF. CDR3 nucleotide sequence: TGTGCCAGCAGTCCGAATAGGAATGAGCAGTTCTTC.

At least ten counts were recorded for this clonotype. J is TRBJ2-3 and V is TRBV9, with D possibly being TRBD1 (5 bases). V was pared by 0 bases and J by 1 base, with 12 bases between. CDR3 length equals 16 residues. Per the germline V gene, CDR1 is SGDLS and CDR2 is YYNGEE. The CDR3 DNA reads as TGTGCCAGCAGCGTAGGTAGGGGTGCGGGCACAGATACGCAGTATTTT. Translating it yields CASSVGRGAGTDTQYF.

The table lists this clonotype with many counts. The CDR3 DNA sequence: TGCAGTGCTGGGACGCCGGGACTAGCTATAGATACGCAGTATTTT. It is translated as CSAGTPGLAIDTQYF. The chain couples TRBV20-1 to TRBJ2-3; TRBD2 matches 9 bases. Trimming removed 5 bases from V and 5 bases from J; junction bases left unmatched: 11. The CDR3 extends over 15 amino acids. Germline assignment: CDR1 DFQATT and CDR2 SNEGSKA (reference sequence).

The table lists this clonotype with a few counts. The chain joins TRBV5-1 to TRBJ2-4; D gene unclear. V was shortened by 1 base and J by 7 bases, with 9 bases between the two germline ends. The CDR3 runs 13 residues. Germline CDR1 SGHRS, CDR2 YFSETQ. The CDR3 here is CASSLQERNIQYF. As DNA, the CDR3 is TGCGCCAGCAGCTTGCAAGAAAGGAACATTCAGTACTTC.

Comment on this clonotype: This may be a read error, as it is one base from a much larger clone. This chain connects TRBV7-3 to TRBJ2-3, with a weak D call TRBD2 (6 bases). The CDR3 runs to 16 residues. Trimming pared 7 bases from V and 5 bases from J, leaving 22 bases between. The V gene's germline CDR1 is SGHTA and CDR2 FQGTGA. The CDR3 DNA sequence: TGTGCCAGCAACGGGAGTCGTAATAAGTTCATAGATACGCAGTATTTT. This codes for CASNGSRNKFIDTQYF.

The chain is built from TRBV5-5 and TRBJ2-1; TRBD2 might be the D (6 bases). Trimming left V 0 bases short and J 4 bases short, with 20 bases between. Germline V gene lookup returns CDR1 SGHKS and CDR2 YYEKEE (reference sequence). The CDR3 is 18 residues long. The CDR3 loop is CASSLALLTGSWYNEQFF. The CDR3 DNA reads TGTGCCAGCAGCTTGGCCTTGCTTACCGGGAGTTGGTACAATGAGCAGTTCTTC.

Many counts were recorded for this clonotype. The genes are TRBV7-2 and TRBJ2-1; D is ambiguous. Germline CDR1 SGHTA, CDR2 FQGNSA. The length of the CDR3 is 15 residues. V lost 5 bases to trimming and J lost 8 bases, with 19 bases between them. DNA of the CDR3: TGTGCCAGCAGCCCCTTTGTTTCTGCGTACGATGAGCAGTTCTTC. Amino acid sequence: CASSPFVSAYDEQFF. Variable domain in full (rest from reference TRBV7-2 and TRBJ2-1): GAGVSQSPSNKVTEKGKDVELRCDPISGHTALYWYRQSLGQGLEFLIYFQGNSAPDKSGLPSDRFSAERTGGSVSTLTIQRTQQEDSAVYLCASSPFVSAYDEQFFGPGTRLTVL.

This clonotype occurred a few times. The chain uses TRBV2 and TRBJ1-4; 9 bases match TRBD1. The germline CDR1 and CDR2 sequences are SNHLY and FYNNEI. The CDR3 length is 13 residues. The V segment lost 10 bases and the J segment 8 bases; nucleotides outside the gene matches: 8. This chain's CDR3 is CATRGTGNEKLFF. As DNA, the CDR3 is TGTGCCACCCGCGGGACAGGGAACGAAAAACTGTTTTTT.

The chain uses TRBV20-1 and TRBJ2-7; 7 nucleotides line up with TRBD2. The CDR3 is 15 residues long. From germline, CDR1 is DFQATT and CDR2 SNEGSKA (reference sequence). Germline trimming cut 2 bases from V and 7 bases from J; bases unmatched to any gene: 14. CDR3: CSARTDQQGGYEQYF. The CDR3, as DNA: TGCAGTGCTAGAACAGACCAGCAGGGAGGGTATGAGCAGTACTTC.